The present T cell receptor beta chain was sequenced within a study of blood T cells in healthy people across ages. General study results and limits: The donors' CMV status was not determined, possibly confounding changes in expanded clonotypes.

This CDR3 is 13 amino acids long. Between the trimmed V and J ends, which lost 1 base and 5 bases, there was a span of 9 bases. Germline V gene lookup returns CDR1 SEHNR and CDR2 FQNEAQ (reference sequence). Through a sample-barcoded 5' primer and a J-beta primer mix, a second PCR was run for roughly 7 to 12 cycles. TCRdb reprocessed the 5' RACE reads via MiXCR and lists one record per CDR3 protein. Of more than 650,000 distinct CDR3 sequences listed, roughly 26% were seen once; the top ten hold 3%. Of note for this clonotype: Its antigen is still unknown.

These data were also reused for a study on T cells of mothers and their children. That investigation notes: A few healthy Caucasian mothers gave samples, and so did their six children. Per child, 3 million or so TCR beta CDR3 reads were obtained, against over 9.5 million per mother. There was no detection of any persistent microchimeric T cell clones.

The clonotype was recovered from a boy between 10 and 17 years old in good health. The specimen sequenced was blood. V and J are TRBV7-9 and TRBJ2-7, with D uncertain. CDR3: CASSLDRNHEQYF. The CDR3 nucleotides are TGTGCCAGCAGCTTAGATCGCAATCACGAGCAGTACTTC. The variable domain in full, with the rest retrieved from reference TRBV7-9 and TRBJ2-7, is DTGVSQNPRHKITKRGQNVTFRCDPISEHNRLYWYRQTLGQGPEFLTYFQNEAQLEKSRLLSDRFSAERPKGSFSTLEIQRTEQGDSAMYLCASSLDRNHEQYFGPGTRLTVT.